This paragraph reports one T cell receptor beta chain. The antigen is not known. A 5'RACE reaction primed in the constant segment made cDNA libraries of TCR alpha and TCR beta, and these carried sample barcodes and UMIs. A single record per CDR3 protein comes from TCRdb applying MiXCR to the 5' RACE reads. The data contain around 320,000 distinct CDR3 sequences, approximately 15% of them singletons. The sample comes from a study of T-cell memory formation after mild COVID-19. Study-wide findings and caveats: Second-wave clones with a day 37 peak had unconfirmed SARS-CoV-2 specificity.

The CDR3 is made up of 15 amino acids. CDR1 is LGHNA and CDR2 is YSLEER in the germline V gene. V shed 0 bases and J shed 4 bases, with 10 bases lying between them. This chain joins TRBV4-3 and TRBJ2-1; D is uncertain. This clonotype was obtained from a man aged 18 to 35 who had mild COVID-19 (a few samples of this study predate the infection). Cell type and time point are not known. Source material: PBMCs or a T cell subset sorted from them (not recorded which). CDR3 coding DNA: TGCGCCAGCAGCCAAGATCGGTCCGTTTACAATGAGCAGTTCTTC. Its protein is CASSQDRSVYNEQFF.